Shown below are 20 T cell receptor beta chains from a single sample sequenced in a study of CD8+CD57+ T cells in acquired aplastic anemia. The template for TCR beta VDJ and CDR3 sequence profiling was genomic DNA. Each CDR3 protein gets one entry after TCRdb re-called the reads with MiXCR. The sample carries 200,000 to 250,000 distinct CDR3 sequences, approximately 60% recorded once. Sample: sorted CD4+, CD8+, or CD8+CD57+ T cells (not recorded which) from PBMCs. Receptor source: a human donor in good health.

The chain is built from TRBV15 and TRBJ2-7; 7 nucleotides agree with TRBD1. J was trimmed by 6 bases and V by 3 bases; bases with no gene match: 11. Germline V lookup: CDR1 LNHNV, CDR2 YYDKDF (reference sequence). CDR3 size: 15 residues. The CDR3 spells CATSREIPGTAEQYF. The CDR3 DNA sequence: TGTGCCACCAGCAGGGAGATCCCGGGGACAGCCGAGCAGTACTTC.

This clonotype appeared many times. The rearrangement joins TRBV7-9 to TRBJ1-5; weak D call: TRBD1 (6 bases). CDR3 length: 18 amino acids. From germline, CDR1 is SEHNR and CDR2 FQNEAQ (reference sequence). Trimming stripped 4 bases from V and 8 bases from J, with 27 bases between. The CDR3 loop is CASSSPDYTNREAEPQHF. The CDR3, as DNA: TGTGCCAGCAGCTCCCCCGACTACACAAACAGGGAAGCGGAGCCCCAGCATTTT. The complete variable domain, with remaining parts taken from reference TRBV7-9 and TRBJ1-5, reads DTGVSQNPRHKITKRGQNVTFRCDPISEHNRLYWYRQTLGQGPEFLTYFQNEAQLEKSRLLSDRFSAERPKGSFSTLEIQRTEQGDSAMYLCASSSPDYTNREAEPQHFGDGTRLSIL.

The chain has TRBV7-8 and TRBJ1-2, with 10 bases aligning to TRBD1. Per germline, CDR1 SGHVS and CDR2 FQNEAQ. The CDR3 extends over 16 amino acids. Trimming removed 1 base from V and 3 bases from J; junction bases left unmatched: 5. CDR3 in amino acids: CASSLEWDRGDYGYTF. DNA of the CDR3: TGTGCCAGCAGCTTAGAGTGGGACAGGGGAGACTATGGCTACACCTTC.

J is TRBJ1-2 and V is TRBV4-3; D may be TRBD1 (5 bases). V lost 3 bases to trimming and J lost 4 bases, with 15 bases between them. The CDR3 runs 15 residues. Germline V lookup: CDR1 LGHNA, CDR2 YSLEER. The CDR3 DNA reads as TGCGCCAGCAGCCAGAGGGTGGAGGGACTCTATGGCTACACCTTC. Encoded protein: CASSQRVEGLYGYTF.

The chain links TRBV7-2 to TRBJ1-2; no definite D call. CDR1 and CDR2 (germline): SGHTA, FQGNSA. V shed 4 bases and J shed 3 bases, with 9 bases lying between them. The CDR3 extends over 13 amino acids. The CDR3 DNA reads as TGTGCCAGCAGCTCATCCCGACACTATGGCTACACCTTC. Protein product: CASSSSRHYGYTF. Complete variable domain (other parts from reference TRBV7-2 and TRBJ1-2): GAGVSQSPSNKVTEKGKDVELRCDPISGHTALYWYRQSLGQGLEFLIYFQGNSAPDKSGLPSDRFSAERTGGSVSTLTIQRTQQEDSAVYLCASSSSRHYGYTFGSGTRLTVV.

This sequence joins TRBV19 and TRBJ2-7; D is undetermined. The CDR3 runs to 14 residues. Germline CDR1 and CDR2: LNHDA and SQIVND (reference sequence). V lost 5 bases to trimming and J lost 4 bases, with 15 bases between them. CDR3 sequence: CASSPEPGAYEQYF. The CDR3 nucleotides read TGTGCCAGTAGTCCCGAGCCCGGAGCTTACGAGCAGTACTTC.

The chain couples TRBV7-3 to TRBJ1-2; 8 nucleotides match TRBD1. The CDR3 runs to 13 residues. The V gene end was trimmed by 5 bases and the J gene end by 4 bases; junction bases not matched to a gene: 3. Germline values: CDR1 SGHTA, CDR2 FQGTGA. This chain's CDR3 is CASSDRGGYGYTF. CDR3 nucleotides: TGTGCCAGCAGCGACAGGGGCGGCTATGGCTACACCTTC.

The rearrangement uses TRBV24-1 and TRBJ2-3; unclear D gene. This CDR3 has 14 residues. Germline V gene data show CDR1 as KGHDR and CDR2 as SFDVKD. V dropped 4 bases and J dropped 7 bases, with 14 bases sitting between them. This CDR3 reads CATSDPGRPNTQYF. In DNA form, the CDR3 reads TGTGCCACCAGTGACCCTGGACGCCCAAATACGCAGTATTTT.

J is TRBJ1-2 and V is TRBV5-1; D not resolved. Germline CDR1 and CDR2: SGHRS and YFSETQ. Trimming removed 3 bases at V and 0 bases at J, with 15 bases between. CDR3 size: 16 residues. This chain's CDR3 is CASSSGSNAANYGYTF. CDR3 sequence (DNA): TGCGCCAGCAGCTCTGGGAGCAACGCAGCTAACTATGGCTACACCTTC. Full variable domain (outside the CDR3, taken from reference TRBV5-1 and TRBJ1-2): KAGVTQTPRYLIKTRGQQVTLSCSPISGHRSVSWYQQTPGQGLQFLFEYFSETQRNKGNFPGRFSGRQFSNSRSEMNVSTLELGDSALYLCASSSGSNAANYGYTFGSGTRLTVV.

The DNA of the CDR3 is TGCAGCTTTGCGGGAAGGACTGAAGCTTTCTTT. Protein: CSFAGRTEAFF. The V and J genes are TRBV29-1 and TRBJ1-1; D unresolved. This CDR3 contains 11 residues. Germline-derived CDR1 and CDR2 are SQVTM and ANQGSEA. V gave up 8 bases and J gave up 5 bases, with 12 bases separating them.

The rearrangement links TRBV7-9 to TRBJ1-1; D is perhaps TRBD1 (6 bases). Looked up from germline, CDR1 is SEHNR and CDR2 is FQNEAQ (reference sequence). Trimming left V 5 bases short and J 4 bases short, with 20 bases between. This CDR3 region has 16 residues. The CDR3 sequence is CASSPTVGLGATEAFF. CDR3 in DNA: TGTGCCAGCAGCCCGACAGTGGGGTTGGGGGCCACTGAAGCTTTCTTT. The full variable domain, in which reference TRBV7-9 and TRBJ1-1 provide the parts outside the CDR3, is DTGVSQNPRHKITKRGQNVTFRCDPISEHNRLYWYRQTLGQGPEFLTYFQNEAQLEKSRLLSDRFSAERPKGSFSTLEIQRTEQGDSAMYLCASSPTVGLGATEAFFGQGTRLTVV.

This rearrangement joins TRBV9 to TRBJ2-3; TRBD2 aligns across 12 bases. This CDR3 comprises 15 residues. Germline CDR1 SGDLS, CDR2 YYNGEE. The junction had 13 bases not matched to a gene; V was cut back by 6 bases and J by 11 bases. The CDR3 DNA reads TGTGCCAGCACTGAGACTAGCGGGAGAGGCAATGAGCAGTATTTT. As protein: CASTETSGRGNEQYF.

V and J are TRBV7-2 and TRBJ1-3; no reliable D call. Deletions cut 2 bases from V and 2 bases from J, with 7 bases between. The CDR3 contains 14 residues. Looked up from germline, CDR1 is SGHTA and CDR2 is FQGNSA. CDR3 sequence: CASSLRTPGNTIYF. Written as DNA, the CDR3 is TGTGCCAGCAGCTTACGCACCCCTGGAAACACCATATATTTT.

A word on this clonotype: Since the CDR3 does not end with the conserved phenylalanine or tryptophan, this likely comes from a read error. This chain joins TRBV10-2 and TRBJ1-2; TRBD1 matches at 10 bases. Germline assignment: CDR1 WSHSY and CDR2 SAAADI. This CDR3 contains 12 residues. The ends lost 6 bases at V and 9 bases at J; junction bases unmatched: 4. In nucleotides, the CDR3 is TGCGCCAGCAGCGTGGACAGGGGGAGCTACACCGTC. Its protein is CASSVDRGSYTV.

The rearrangement joins TRBV10-1 to TRBJ2-7; 15 positions match TRBD2. V lost 6 bases and J lost 6; bases outside the gene matches: 6. This CDR3 has 15 residues. Germline-derived CDR1 and CDR2 are WNHNN and SYGVQD (reference sequence). CDR3 sequence (DNA): TGCGCCAGCAGCCCCGGGACTAGCGGGAGGAGCGAGCAGTACTTC. Residues: CASSPGTSGRSEQYF.

There are many counts of this clonotype. The V call is TRBV11-2, the J call TRBJ2-2; D not certain. Germline loops: CDR1 SGHAT, CDR2 FQNNGV. V lost 5 bases, J lost 6 bases, and 10 bases lay in between. The CDR3 runs to 13 residues. The CDR3 DNA sequence: TGTGCCAGCAGCCCCCACACGGCCGGGGAGCTGTTTTTT. It translates to CASSPHTAGELFF. Supplemented by reference TRBV11-2 and TRBJ2-2, the full variable domain reads EAGVAQSPRYKIIEKRQSVAFWCNPISGHATLYWYQQILGQGPKLLIQFQNNGVVDDSQLPKDRFSAERLKGVDSTLKIQPAKLEDSAVYLCASSPHTAGELFFGEGSRLTVL.

This clonotype was seen at least ten times. The chain uses TRBV6-4 and TRBJ2-1, with TRBD2 matching 8 bases. Per the germline V gene, CDR1 is MRHNA and CDR2 is SNTAGT. V shed 7 bases and J 10 bases; nucleotides not matched to a gene: 12. The CDR3 covers 14 residues. The CDR3 bases are TGTGCCAGCACCTCAAACTCTGAGCGGGGGGAGCAGTTCTTC. Protein: CASTSNSERGEQFF.

The genes are TRBV24-1 and TRBJ1-2; 10 nucleotides align to TRBD1. Germline CDR1 is KGHDR and CDR2 is SFDVKD. J lost 6 bases, V lost 4 bases, and 7 bases had no gene match. CDR3 size: 15 residues. The CDR3 protein is CATSDPTTGGHGYTF. In nucleotides, the CDR3 is TGTGCCACCAGTGACCCCACGACAGGGGGCCATGGCTACACCTTC.

This chain links TRBV6-2 or TRBV6-3 with TRBJ2-5; D remains unclear. Germline V gives CDR1 MNHEY, CDR2 SVGEGT. The CDR3 consists of 12 residues. The V end was cut by 6 bases, the J end by 1 base, with 6 bases between. The CDR3 reads CASRRTQETQYF. The CDR3 bases are TGTGCCAGCAGACGGACCCAAGAGACCCAGTACTTC.

This clonotype was seen only a few times. The chain joins TRBV20-1 to TRBJ2-7, with D unclear. The CDR3 sequence is 13 residues long. Germline CDR1 and CDR2: DFQATT and SNEGSKA (reference sequence). The V gene lost 6 bases and the J gene lost 4 bases, with 16 bases spanning the gap. The CDR3: CSAYKSMSYEQYF. The CDR3 DNA reads TGCAGTGCGTACAAGTCCATGTCGTACGAGCAGTACTTC.